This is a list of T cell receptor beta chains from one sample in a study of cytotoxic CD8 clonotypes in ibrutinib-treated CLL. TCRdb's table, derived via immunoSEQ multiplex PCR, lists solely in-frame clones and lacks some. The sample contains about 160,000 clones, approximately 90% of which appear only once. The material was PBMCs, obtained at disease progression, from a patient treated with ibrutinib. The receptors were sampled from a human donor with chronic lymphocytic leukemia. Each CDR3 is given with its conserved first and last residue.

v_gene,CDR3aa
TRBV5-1,CASSLPAGVADTQYF
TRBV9,CASSVEPASENNEQFF
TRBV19,CASSNRGLSTDTQYF
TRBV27,CASSFGAGGETQYF
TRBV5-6,CASSFRAENQPQHF
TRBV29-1,CSVGTNTEAFF
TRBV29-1,CSVADPTGELFF
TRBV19,CASSGQGGYEQYF
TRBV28,CASSPQRPYNEQFF
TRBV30,CAWRPRLSLNQPQHF
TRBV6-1,CASSEKRSSTDTQYF
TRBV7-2,CASSHRLGRTGELFF
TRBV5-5,CASSPTGGASGNQPQHF
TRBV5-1,CASSLEVQSPGLEDTQYF
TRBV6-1,CASSALSGETEAFF
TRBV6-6,CASSSFAGTSANEQFF
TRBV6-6,CASWTENYGYTF
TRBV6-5,CASSYGRGSSYEQYF
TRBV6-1,CASIPGQQNRQYF
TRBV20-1,CSASRGYTF
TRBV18,CASSPRGTSSYEQYF
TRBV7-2,CASRLIRTSKDNEQFF
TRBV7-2,CASSSSGGMEEKLFF
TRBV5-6,CASSLMGQHGYGYTF
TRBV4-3,CASSQEAAGPVNEQFF
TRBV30,CAWSVTSQKNEQFF